This T cell receptor (beta chain) was recovered during a study of blood T cell repertoires in COVID-19. Study context: From T cells, B-cell-depleted T cells, or PBMCs came the material, which was cDNA or gDNA.

How the authors handled the data: Nucleated cell number was recorded as an estimate derived from reference gene primer amplification. Profiled with immunoSEQ multiplex PCR; TCRdb holds only in-frame clones, not every one. The D gene and trimming were derived from the DNA, and the V and J assignments and clone size from that table. The sample lists around 300,000 clones, roughly 87% seen once, with 10% to 15% in the top ten. V lost 3 bases and J lost 6; bases outside the gene matches: 11. Per germline, CDR1 LNHDA and CDR2 SQIVND (reference sequence). The CDR3 length is 18 residues. The sequenced sample was peripheral blood. The clonotype originates from a human donor in a cohort sampled during active COVID-19. The chain has TRBV19 and TRBJ2-2; 12 bases fit TRBD1. This CDR3 is CASSIKGQGASLPGELFF. The CDR3 bases are TGTGCCAGTAGTATTAAGGGACAGGGGGCAAGTTTACCCGGGGAGCTGTTTTTT. Together with reference TRBV19 and TRBJ2-2, the CDR3 gives the full variable domain: DGGITQSPKYLFRKEGQNVTLSCEQNLNHDAMYWYRQDPGQGLRLIYYSQIVNDFQKGDIAEGYSVSREKKESFPLTVTSAQKNPTAFYLCASSIKGQGASLPGELFFGEGSRLTVL.